The rows below give T cell receptor beta chains drawn from one sample of a study of blood T cell repertoires in COVID-19. Libraries were prepared by immunoSEQ multiplex PCR; TCRdb keeps only in-frame clonotypes and omits some of them. The sample consists of 95,000 to 150,000 clones, around 80% of them appearing once. The material sequenced was peripheral blood. All receptors come from a man between 60 and 70 years old with active or convalescent COVID-19. Each CDR3 is given with its conserved first and last residue. Fields, in order: clone size, J gene, D gene, V gene, CDR3 DNA, CDR3 protein. The D gene is left open where the match is weak. A row's size may be missing; if present it is once, few, many or a size class.

-	TRBJ2-1	TRBD2	TRBV7-3	TGTGCCAGCAGCTCCAATATGGGACTAGCGGGAATCGATGAGCAGTTCTTC	CASSSNMGLAGIDEQFF
-	TRBJ2-3	TRBD2	TRBV7-2	TGTGCCAGCAGCTTGAGATTATCGGGAGGTGAAACGCAGTATTTT	CASSLRLSGGETQYF
-	TRBJ2-1	-	TRBV7-2	TGTGCCAGCAGCTTAGATCTGAGCAAGTTCTTC	CASSLDLSKFF
-	TRBJ2-1	-	TRBV7-9	TGTGCCAGCAGCCCCCTCTCAACAGGGGGGGATTACAATGAGCAGTTCTTC	CASSPLSTGGDYNEQFF
few	TRBJ1-1	TRBD1	TRBV5-4	TGTGCCAGCAGCTCTAGACAGGGATCCTTCACTGAAGCTTTCTTT	CASSSRQGSFTEAFF
-	TRBJ1-1	-	TRBV19	TGTGCCCCTATGGGGGGGTCCTACTTTTCGAACACTGAAGCTTTCTTT	CAPMGGSYFSNTEAFF
once	TRBJ2-7	TRBD2	TRBV28	TGTGCCAGCAGTTTGCTCGGGCGGGAGGGGAAATACGAGCAGTACTTC	CASSLLGREGKYEQYF
-	TRBJ2-7	TRBD1	TRBV19	TGTGCCAGTAGCGCCGGGACAGGGGGTTCCTACGAGCAGTACTTC	CASSAGTGGSYEQYF
-	TRBJ1-1	-	TRBV18	TGTGCCAGCTCACCACTAGCGAACACTGAAGCTTTCTTT	CASSPLANTEAFF
-	TRBJ2-6	TRBD2	TRBV7-2	TGTGCCAGCAGCCAAATGACTAGCGGGAGGGGTGGGGCCAACGTCCTGACTTTC	CASSQMTSGRGGANVLTF
few	TRBJ2-3	TRBD1	TRBV5-1	TGCGCCACCGGGACAGGGGTTAGCACAGATACGCAGTATTTT	CATGTGVSTDTQYF
many	TRBJ1-6	TRBD1	TRBV28	TGTGCCAGCAGTTTAACCTCACAGGGGTTGAATTCACCCCTCCACTTT	CASSLTSQGLNSPLHF
once	TRBJ1-3	-	TRBV7-9	TGTGCCAGCAGCTTAGCTTTCGGGGGAGGGCCGAGCTCTGGAAACACCATATATTTT	CASSLAFGGGPSSGNTIYF
-	TRBJ1-1	TRBD1	TRBV19	TGTGCCAGTAGTACAGAGGACAGGGGGGGCACTGAAGCTTTCTTT	CASSTEDRGGTEAFF
-	TRBJ2-7	TRBD2	TRBV15	TGTGCCACCAGCGCCTCATTATCGGGGGGCTACGAGCAGTACTTC	CATSASLSGGYEQYF
-	TRBJ2-1	-	TRBV5-4	TGTGCCAGCAGGACGATGAGAGGGTACAGCGATGAGCAGTTCTTC	CASRTMRGYSDEQFF
-	TRBJ2-2	-	TRBV15	TGTGCCACCAGTAGACGGTCGAACACCGGGGAGCTGTTTTTT	CATSRRSNTGELFF
-	TRBJ1-4	-	TRBV7-6	TGTGCCAGCAGCCCTGGACAGTTTGCAACTAATGAAAAACTGTTTTTT	CASSPGQFATNEKLFF
-	TRBJ2-3	-	TRBV2	TGTGCCAGCAGTGAGCAGGGCCCAGATACGCAGTATTTT	CASSEQGPDTQYF
-	TRBJ2-1	TRBD2	TRBV25-1	TGTGCCAGCAGTGGGCGGGGGAGATACAATGAGCAGTTCTTC	CASSGRGRYNEQFF
-	TRBJ2-1	TRBD1	TRBV11-2	TGTGCCAGCAGAACAGGGGGGCCCTACAATGAGCAGTTCTTC	CASRTGGPYNEQFF
-	TRBJ1-2	-	TRBV6-5	TGTGCCAGCAGTTACTCGGGGGCAAGGGATAAGGGCTACACCTTC	CASSYSGARDKGYTF
-	TRBJ1-4	-	TRBV7-8	TGTGCCAGCAGCTCGGGCGGGGGTCGGGAAAAACTGTTTTTT	CASSSGGGREKLFF
-	TRBJ2-1	TRBD1	TRBV29-1	TGCAGCGGAGGGGGCGCGGTCATGAATGAGCAGTTCTTC	CSGGGAVMNEQFF
-	TRBJ2-2	-	TRBV7-8	TGTGCCAGCAGCCGCCTTAGGGGAGGCCTGAACACCGGGGAGCTGTTTTTT	CASSRLRGGLNTGELFF
-	TRBJ2-2	-	TRBV4-1	TGCGCCAGCAGCCCGCCCCCCCGGGGGAGCTTTACCGGGGAGCTGTTTTTT	CASSPPPRGSFTGELFF
-	TRBJ2-1	TRBD1	TRBV24-1	TGTGCCACCAGTGAACGGGACAGCAGGGCCTACAATGAGCAGTTCTTC	CATSERDSRAYNEQFF
-	TRBJ2-3	-	TRBV24-1	TGTGCCACCAGTACGCCAGTGACAGATACGCAGTATTTT	CATSTPVTDTQYF
-	TRBJ2-2	-	TRBV30	TGTGCCTGGAGTCCGTTCACTACCGCGAACACCGGGGAGCTGTTTTTT	CAWSPFTTANTGELFF
-	TRBJ2-5	-	TRBV2	TGTGCCAGCAAGACTAAAGAGACCCAGTACTTC	CASKTKETQYF
few	TRBJ2-3	-	TRBV5-1	TGCGCCAGCAGCGTCCAGGGGCACCCGGGAGATACGCAGTATTTT	CASSVQGHPGDTQYF
-	TRBJ1-1	TRBD1	TRBV19	TGTGCCACCGGGGGACAGGGGGACACTGAAGCTTTCTTT	CATGGQGDTEAFF
few	TRBJ2-3	-	TRBV18	TGTGCCAGCTCACCACCGTTTGGTGGGGCCGTAGATACGCAGTATTTT	CASSPPFGGAVDTQYF
-	TRBJ2-7	TRBD2	TRBV10-3	TGTGCCATAGGGTCCCGGCTAGCGGGTGACAGGAGCTCCTACGAGCAGTACTTC	CAIGSRLAGDRSSYEQYF
few	TRBJ1-3	TRBD1	TRBV10-3	TGTGCCAGCCGGGACAGTATCTCTGGAAACACCATATATTTT	CASRDSISGNTIYF
many	TRBJ1-2	TRBD1	TRBV19	TGTGCCAGTTCCCGACAGGGTAATGGCTACACCTTC	CASSRQGNGYTF
-	TRBJ2-5	-	TRBV14	TGTGCCAGCAGCCAAGGACCGGACTCTTGGAGGGAGACCCAGTACTTC	CASSQGPDSWRETQYF
-	TRBJ1-2	TRBD1	TRBV29-1	TGCAGCGTAAGACAGGGGGCAGTTGACTTC	CSVRQGAVDF
-	TRBJ2-1	TRBD2	TRBV11-3	TGTGCCAGCAGCTTATCCGTCGCGGGAGGTGAGCAGTTCTTC	CASSLSVAGGEQFF
-	TRBJ1-2	-	TRBV5-5	TGTGCCAGCAGCTTGGACGACAGAGCTTATGGCTACACCTTC	CASSLDDRAYGYTF
-	TRBJ1-3	TRBD1	TRBV19	TGTGCCAGTAGTATTGCCGCGGACAGGACCTCTGGAAACACCATATATTTT	CASSIAADRTSGNTIYF
few	TRBJ2-3	TRBD2	TRBV27	TGTGCCAGCAGTTTATCATGGACCGGACTAGCGACGGGGGCAGATACGCAGTATTTT	CASSLSWTGLATGADTQYF
-	TRBJ2-1	TRBD2	TRBV5-4	TGTGCCAGCAGCTTAGGTGGACTAGCGGGGCTGGGGGAGCAGTTCTTC	CASSLGGLAGLGEQFF
-	TRBJ2-2	TRBD2	TRBV11-2	TGTGCCAGCAGCCCGAAGGGACTAGGCTTAGGTCGGAGCACCGGGGAGCTGTTTTTT	CASSPKGLGLGRSTGELFF
-	TRBJ2-1	-	TRBV6-2/TRBV6-3	TGTGCCAGCAGTTACCGGGTGGTCGGGGGTGGCGTATTCTTC	CASSYRVVGGGVFF
-	TRBJ2-2	-	TRBV9	TGTGCCAGCAGCGCTAGCCTGAACACCGGGGAGCTGTTTTTT	CASSASLNTGELFF
-	TRBJ2-4	-	TRBV5-1	TGCGCCAGCAGCCCACTCCCGGGACAACTAGCCAAAAACATTCAGTACTTC	CASSPLPGQLAKNIQYF
-	TRBJ2-5	-	TRBV13	TGTGCCAGCAGCTTAAGGGGTGAAGAGACCCAGTACTTC	CASSLRGEETQYF
many	TRBJ2-3	-	TRBV6-5	TGTGCCAGCAAGAGTACAGATACGCAGTATTTT	CASKSTDTQYF
once	TRBJ2-1	TRBD2	TRBV5-1	TGCGCCAGCAGTCCCGGGACTAGCGGTTACAATGAGCAGTTCTTC	CASSPGTSGYNEQFF
-	TRBJ2-1	-	TRBV7-3	TGTGCCAGCAGCTTAAGTGCGGGTAGCTCCTACAATGAGCAGTTCTTC	CASSLSAGSSYNEQFF
-	TRBJ1-2	-	TRBV9	TGTGCCAGCAGCGCTCTAGGCGACAACTATGGCTACACCTTC	CASSALGDNYGYTF
-	TRBJ1-6	TRBD1	TRBV9	TGTGCCAGCAGCGTAGCGACAGGGAATAATTCACCCCTCCACTTT	CASSVATGNNSPLHF
-	TRBJ2-1	TRBD2	TRBV7-2	TGTGCCAGCAGCTTACACGGACTAGCGGGATCTCAGGGAATTGGTGAGCAGTTCTTC	CASSLHGLAGSQGIGEQFF
-	TRBJ2-1	-	TRBV30	TGTGCCTGGAGTTCGGTACCCGGAGGATACAATGAGCAGTTCTTC	CAWSSVPGGYNEQFF
-	TRBJ2-7	-	TRBV7-3	TGTGCCAGCAGCTTAGGGCAGGACTACGAGCAGTACTTC	CASSLGQDYEQYF
-	TRBJ2-1	-	TRBV5-1	TGCGCCAGCAGCTTGGACTTCGGAGGTGAGCAGTTCTTC	CASSLDFGGEQFF
-	TRBJ2-7	TRBD1	TRBV30	TGTGCCTGGAGTCCGGGACAGGACTCCTACGAGCAGTACTTC	CAWSPGQDSYEQYF
-	TRBJ1-1	-	TRBV28	TGTGCCAGCAGTCTAGGACAGCCCATGAACACTGAAGCTTTCTTT	CASSLGQPMNTEAFF
-	TRBJ1-1	-	TRBV7-2	TGTGCCAGCAGCTCGGGGGGGTCCGTGAACACTGAAGCTTTCTTT	CASSSGGSVNTEAFF